This TCR beta chain was found in a study of regulatory T cells in long-lasting Graves disease. Broader study findings: Persistent patients shared more public clonotypes (2,741) than newly diagnosed patients (around 1,000). TRBV28, TRBJ1-2 and TRBJ2-5 emerged as the favored segments in persistent disease.

V lost 2 bases, J lost 7 bases, and 11 bases lay in between. CDR3 length equals 13 residues. Per germline, CDR1 KGHSH and CDR2 LQKENI. Documented time point: newly diagnosed GD, antithyroid drugs for less than 3 months. The authors made the TCR library using RNA they extracted from PBMCs. This clonotype was seen many times. What it binds is not known. Construction of the TCR beta libraries employed iRepertoire HTBI primers in conjunction with Arm-PCR of CDR3 regions. TCRdb used MiXCR to reprocess the multiplex PCR reads, holding one entry per CDR3 protein. The sample includes 350,000 to 500,000 distinct CDR3 sequences, 16% of them seen just once. This sample also appeared in a second study, on T cells in Graves' hyperthyroidism and ophthalmopathy. Per that paper: Patients counted as stable if ophthalmopathy did not develop within 18 months. HTBI primers were used for first-round RT-PCR of the TCR CDR3.

The starting material was peripheral blood mononuclear cells (PBMCs), obtained at new diagnosis, from a patient treated with antithyroid drugs. The TCR was taken from a woman in her 30s with Graves disease. The genes are TRBV18 and TRBJ1-1; D is unresolved. The CDR3 DNA follows: TGTGCCAGCTCACCAAGCCCCCCACATGAAGCTTTCTTT. The encoded protein is CASSPSPPHEAFF. The full variable domain, completed using reference TRBV18 and TRBJ1-1, is NAGVMQNPRHLVRRRGQEARLRCSPMKGHSHVYWYRQLPEEGLKFMVYLQKENIIDESGMPKERFSAEFPKEGPSILRIQQVVRGDSAAYFCASSPSPPHEAFFGQGTRLTVV.